The 20 T cell receptor beta chains listed next were all sequenced from one sample in a study of Tregs in tolerant kidney transplant recipients. Data came from immunoSEQ multiplex PCR; TCRdb stores just in-frame clones and leaves some out. The table lists some 64,000 clones, 95% to 98% of them singletons, with 0.34% in the top ten. The sequenced sample was Tregs from blood, obtained before the transplant. All receptors come from a human donor who received a combined kidney and bone marrow transplant.

The chain links TRBV11-3 to TRBJ2-7, with 7 bases aligning to TRBD1. This CDR3 is built from 14 residues. Germline values: CDR1 SGHNT, CDR2 YENEEA. Trimming removed 4 bases from V and 4 bases from J; junction bases left unmatched: 7. The CDR3 here is CASSSPGQRYEQYF. CDR3 sequence (DNA): TGTGCCAGCAGCTCTCCGGGACAGCGATACGAGCAGTACTTC.

The gene calls are TRBV25-1 and TRBJ1-2, with D tentatively TRBD1 (5 bases). Germline CDR1 MGHDK, CDR2 SYGVNS. The CDR3 loop spans 14 amino acids. The germline V and J ends were trimmed by 6 bases and 8 bases, with 19 bases remaining between them. Written as DNA, the CDR3 is TGTGCCAGCAGCGGACAAGTACACCAATCCGGCTACACCTTC. It codes for CASSGQVHQSGYTF.

V is TRBV29-1 and J is TRBJ2-3; 8 nucleotides align to TRBD2. Losses at the gene ends were 4 bases for V and 0 bases for J; bases not matched to a gene: 3. Germline V CDR1 and CDR2: SQVTM, ANQGSEA. This CDR3 is built from 14 residues. The DNA for the CDR3 is TGCAGCGTTGTACTAGCGGTTAGCACAGATACGCAGTATTTT. Translated, it gives CSVVLAVSTDTQYF.

This chain connects TRBV30 to TRBJ2-2; D gene ambiguous. V lost 6 bases, J lost 1 base, and 12 bases lay in between. The CDR3 has 14 residues. CDR1 and CDR2 (germline): GTSNPN, SVGIG (reference sequence). The CDR3 sequence is CACPRGLNTGELFF. Written as DNA, the CDR3 is TGTGCCTGCCCCCGAGGCCTGAACACCGGGGAGCTGTTTTTT.

J is TRBJ2-3 and V is TRBV4-2; 7 bases line up with TRBD2. The CDR3 contains 16 residues. Unmatched junction bases numbered 10, after V lost 3 bases and J lost 4 bases. From germline, CDR1 is LGHNA and CDR2 YNFKEQ. The chain's CDR3 is CASSHGLDLWADTQYF. Written as DNA, the CDR3 is TGTGCCAGCAGCCATGGACTAGATTTATGGGCAGATACGCAGTATTTT.

The chain links TRBV27 to TRBJ2-7; TRBD2 matches 7 bases. CDR3 length: 14 residues. Germline-derived CDR1 and CDR2 are MNHEY and SMNVEV (reference sequence). Trimming at V came to 5 bases and at J to 0 bases, leaving 4 bases not matched to a gene. The CDR3 DNA sequence: TGTGCCAGCAGTCGGGGGGTTTCCTCCTACGAGCAGTACTTC. Its protein product is CASSRGVSSYEQYF.

The rearrangement joins TRBV2 to TRBJ2-3; D is uncertain. This CDR3 spans 15 amino acids. Trimming stripped 9 bases from V and 1 base from J, with 17 bases between. Germline V lookup: CDR1 SNHLY, CDR2 FYNNEI. CDR3 sequence (DNA): TGTGCCAGTTGCCTTCTAGGAGTTGGCACAGATACGCAGTATTTT. Its translation: CASCLLGVGTDTQYF.

CDR3 amino acids: CASSFRQSYGYTF. The CDR3 DNA follows: TGTGCCAGCAGTTTCAGGCAGTCGTATGGCTACACCTTC. This chain uses TRBV27 with TRBJ1-2; D call uncertain. The CDR3 spans 13 residues. Per germline, CDR1 MNHEY and CDR2 SMNVEV (reference sequence). Trimming cost V 3 bases and J 5 bases, with 10 bases left between them.

The chain has TRBV5-8 and TRBJ2-3; 8 bases fit TRBD2. The CDR3 has 15 amino acids. Looked up from germline, CDR1 is SGHTS and CDR2 is YDEGEE. V dropped 2 bases and J dropped 4; count of bases not matched to a gene: 6. The DNA of the CDR3 is TGTGCCAGCAGCTTAGCGGGAGTGGCACCAGATACGCAGTATTTT. Its translation is CASSLAGVAPDTQYF.

V gene TRBV6-1 combines with J gene TRBJ2-1; D might be TRBD2 (6 bases). The germline V gene encodes CDR1 MNHNS and CDR2 SASEGT. The CDR3 loop spans 14 amino acids. V dropped 3 bases and J dropped 8 bases, with 14 bases sitting between them. In DNA, the CDR3 is TGTGCCAGCAGTGATCGGGGACTGGTCTATGAGCAGTTCTTC. Its translation is CASSDRGLVYEQFF.

V and J are TRBV30 and TRBJ2-7; 9 bases fit TRBD2. The CDR3 spans 13 residues. V gave up 7 bases and J gave up 3 bases; unmatched junction bases: 7. Per germline, CDR1 GTSNPN and CDR2 SVGIG (reference sequence). The DNA of the CDR3 is TGTGCCTCCCAGGTTAGCGGGAGCTACGAGCAGTACTTC. This codes for CASQVSGSYEQYF.

The chain combines TRBV27 with TRBJ2-1, with unresolved D. V was clipped by 2 bases and J by 3 bases, with 2 bases between them. This CDR3 region has 12 residues. CDR1 MNHEY and CDR2 SMNVEV come from the germline V gene (reference sequence). As DNA, the CDR3 is TGTGCCAGCAGTTTACACTACAATGAGCAGTTCTTC. It specifies CASSLHYNEQFF.

The chain has TRBV5-1 and TRBJ1-1; 7 bases are a match to TRBD1. The trim removed 0 bases at V and 3 bases at J, leaving 11 bases unmatched. The CDR3 is made up of 17 amino acids. Germline CDR1 and CDR2: SGHRS and YFSETQ. CDR3 DNA: TGCGCCAGCAGCTTGGGGACAGGCATGACTCAGGACACTGAAGCTTTCTTT. This translates into CASSLGTGMTQDTEAFF.

The V and J genes are TRBV4-2 and TRBJ2-3, with TRBD2 matching over 11 bases. CDR1 is LGHNA and CDR2 is YNFKEQ in the germline V gene. V dropped 6 bases and J dropped 6; count of bases not matched to a gene: 5. This CDR3 is 14 amino acids long. CDR3 nucleotides: TGTGCCAGCAGACCCCGACTAGCGGGGGATACGCAGTATTTT. This gives the protein CASRPRLAGDTQYF.

The genes are TRBV29-1 and TRBJ2-2; 9 bases map to TRBD2. Germline loops: CDR1 SQVTM, CDR2 ANQGSEA. The CDR3 runs to 15 residues. Trimming took 2 bases from V and 7 from J; bases not matched to a gene: 8. CDR3 loop: CSVEWGGRAGGELFF. The DNA for the CDR3 is TGCAGCGTTGAATGGGGCGGGAGGGCCGGCGGGGAGCTGTTTTTT.

The rearrangement links TRBV5-1 to TRBJ2-7; 8 bases align to TRBD2. CDR1 is SGHRS, CDR2 YFSETQ, per germline. The V and J ends lost 2 bases and 2 bases, in that order; junction bases with no gene match: 18. CDR3 length equals 19 residues. CDR3 sequence (DNA): TGCGCCAGCAGCTTTATACCCCGGGGGGGGAACGAATACCCCTACGAGCAGTACTTC. It yields the protein CASSFIPRGGNEYPYEQYF.

The chain is built from TRBV13 and TRBJ1-2, with D possibly matching TRBD1 (6 bases). The CDR3 runs to 13 residues. The V gene's germline CDR1 is PRHDT and CDR2 FYEKMQ (reference sequence). V lost 8 bases and J 14 bases, leaving 24 bases between the germline ends. CDR3 sequence: CASPARGALSQTF. The CDR3 DNA reads as TGTGCCAGCCCTGCCCGGGGGGCCCTATCTCAGACCTTC.

The V and J genes are TRBV18 and TRBJ2-5; 9 bases match TRBD1. With 3 bases clipped from V and 5 bases from J, the junction kept 7 bases outside the gene matches. The CDR3 totals 15 residues. Per germline, CDR1 KGHSH and CDR2 LQKENI. CDR3 amino acids: CASSPRQGVGETQYF. The CDR3 region has the DNA TGTGCCAGCTCACCGAGACAGGGGGTTGGTGAGACCCAGTACTTC.

About this clone: Other DNA sequences from this sample encode an identical CDR3 as well. The chain employs TRBV5-1 and TRBJ2-1; no reliable D call. CDR1 SGHRS and CDR2 YFSETQ come from the germline V gene. The CDR3 sequence is 11 residues long. The V and J ends lost 5 bases and 4 bases respectively, with 4 bases between them. For the CDR3, the DNA is TGCGCCAGCAGTCTGTACAATGAGCAGTTCTTC. It yields the protein CASSLYNEQFF.

This sequence joins TRBV19 and TRBJ2-5, with 9 bases fitting TRBD1. The CDR3 is 15 residues long. The V segment lost 5 bases and the J segment 5 bases; nucleotides outside the gene matches: 9. The germline V gene has CDR1 LNHDA and CDR2 SQIVND (reference sequence). The CDR3 DNA reads as TGTGCCAGTAGTCTTTTACAGGGGGCCCTGGAGACCCAGTACTTC. It encodes CASSLLQGALETQYF.